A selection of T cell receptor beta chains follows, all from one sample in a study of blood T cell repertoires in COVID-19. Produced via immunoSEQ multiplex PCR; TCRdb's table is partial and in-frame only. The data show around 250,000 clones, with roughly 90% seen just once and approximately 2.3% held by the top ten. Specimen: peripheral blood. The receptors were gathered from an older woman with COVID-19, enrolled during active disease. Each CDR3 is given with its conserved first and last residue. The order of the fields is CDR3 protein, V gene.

cdr3_aa: CASSVSGQFGQPQHF; v_call: TRBV19
cdr3_aa: CASSRDRGSQAFF; v_call: TRBV4-3
cdr3_aa: CASSYSGGSGANVLTF; v_call: TRBV6-2/TRBV6-3
cdr3_aa: CSGGTRGETQYF; v_call: TRBV29-1
cdr3_aa: CATSRDLPQAVGSTDTQYF; v_call: TRBV15
cdr3_aa: CASSYSGRGREKLFF; v_call: TRBV6-5
cdr3_aa: CASSNSGANNEQFF; v_call: TRBV7-2
cdr3_aa: CASSLNGRVGSPLHF; v_call: TRBV19
cdr3_aa: CASSLGLAGVTKNIQYF; v_call: TRBV5-4
cdr3_aa: CASSVGPGTGAVNEQFF; v_call: TRBV9
cdr3_aa: CASSREPGGDHNYGYTF; v_call: TRBV7-3
cdr3_aa: CASRDGRDTEAFF; v_call: TRBV5-1
cdr3_aa: CASSYGGNQPQHF; v_call: TRBV6-5
cdr3_aa: CASSFYGGLTDTQYF; v_call: TRBV7-3
cdr3_aa: CASSQEQGIPLHF; v_call: TRBV4-2
cdr3_aa: CASRSTGGNTEAFF; v_call: TRBV3-1/TRBV3-2
cdr3_aa: CASSPAGLAGQETQYF; v_call: TRBV18
cdr3_aa: CASSPARTNTGELFF; v_call: TRBV18
cdr3_aa: CASSFGTYPNSGYTF; v_call: TRBV5-6
cdr3_aa: CASRTGGWETQYF; v_call: TRBV6-5
cdr3_aa: CASSPIRGDQETQYF; v_call: TRBV18
cdr3_aa: CASSKLAGSNTGELFF; v_call: TRBV11-3
cdr3_aa: CAISERAGTGATNTEAFF; v_call: TRBV10-3
cdr3_aa: CASSLRAIRDNSPLHF; v_call: TRBV7-8
cdr3_aa: CASSYSRSRYEKLFF; v_call: TRBV6-2/TRBV6-3
cdr3_aa: CASSLPPGTGGTGELFF; v_call: TRBV7-3
cdr3_aa: CASSTDQETQYF; v_call: TRBV5-1
cdr3_aa: CASNSASGANVLTF; v_call: TRBV19
cdr3_aa: CASSFPGVQPQHF; v_call: TRBV19
cdr3_aa: CASRGTGLNTEAFF; v_call: TRBV3-1/TRBV3-2
cdr3_aa: CASRRETEAFF; v_call: TRBV2
cdr3_aa: CASMGGITEAFF; v_call: TRBV19
cdr3_aa: CASSPRGGRDQPQHF; v_call: TRBV7-9
cdr3_aa: CASSIQAGIYNEQFF; v_call: TRBV19
cdr3_aa: CAINRGGQLRTGELFF; v_call: TRBV10-3
cdr3_aa: CASSFPTGIEGYTF; v_call: TRBV2
cdr3_aa: CASSGTGGPQFLQFF; v_call: TRBV5-6
cdr3_aa: CATSRGRSNEKLFF; v_call: TRBV15
cdr3_aa: CASSLGQGAWDGYTF; v_call: TRBV7-3
cdr3_aa: CASSRRGGEEDRHEQYF; v_call: TRBV3-1/TRBV3-2
cdr3_aa: CASRGTLNTGELFF; v_call: TRBV19
cdr3_aa: CASSLGQGANNEQFF; v_call: TRBV7-2
cdr3_aa: CASSAGGPRGGPETQYF; v_call: TRBV5-1
cdr3_aa: CASSVAGGGAGNTIYF; v_call: TRBV9
cdr3_aa: CASSVSPGGNTGELFF; v_call: TRBV9
cdr3_aa: CASSPGGPAGELFF; v_call: TRBV18
cdr3_aa: CACNMARGIGYTF; v_call: TRBV30
cdr3_aa: CAISDQRTGATNEKLFF; v_call: TRBV10-3
cdr3_aa: CASSLTGGGQFHQPQHF; v_call: TRBV28
cdr3_aa: CSGGTGANTGELFF; v_call: TRBV29-1
cdr3_aa: CASSSEHEQYF; v_call: TRBV19
cdr3_aa: CAIRTGGGDGSPLHF; v_call: TRBV10-3
cdr3_aa: CASSPKTGMERNSNQPQHF; v_call: TRBV18
cdr3_aa: CAWSLGEQPQHF; v_call: TRBV30
cdr3_aa: CASSATGTSGGIDTQYF; v_call: TRBV6-1